The TCR beta chain described here comes from a study of beta chain features in type 1 diabetes. This clone was seen only a few times. Its target is not known. Reverse transcribing all isolated RNA meant expressed TCRB transcripts were sequenced. Samples of naive, central memory and regulatory T cells yielded a mean of about 3.4 million reads. The protocol was immunoSEQ multiplex PCR, while the TCRdb copy is restricted to in-frame clones and leaves out a portion. Of about 250,000 clones detected, roughly 14% appear once; the ten largest clones hold 0.026%. Study-wide points: There was a moderate but significant shortening of TCRB CDR3s in all four CD4+ subsets of Type 1 diabetes patients.

V was clipped by 5 bases and J by 1 base; unmatched bases: 5. Looked up from germline, CDR1 is SGHTA and CDR2 is FQGNSA. The CDR3 consists of 16 residues. The sequencing input was naive CD4+ T cells from blood. The chain joins TRBV7-2 to TRBJ2-3, with TRBD2 matching over 11 bases. The clonotype was recovered from a woman in her thirties or forties in good health. As DNA, the CDR3 is TGTGCCAGCAGCCGACAACTAGCGGGGGGCACAGATACGCAGTATTTT. Encoded protein: CASSRQLAGGTDTQYF.